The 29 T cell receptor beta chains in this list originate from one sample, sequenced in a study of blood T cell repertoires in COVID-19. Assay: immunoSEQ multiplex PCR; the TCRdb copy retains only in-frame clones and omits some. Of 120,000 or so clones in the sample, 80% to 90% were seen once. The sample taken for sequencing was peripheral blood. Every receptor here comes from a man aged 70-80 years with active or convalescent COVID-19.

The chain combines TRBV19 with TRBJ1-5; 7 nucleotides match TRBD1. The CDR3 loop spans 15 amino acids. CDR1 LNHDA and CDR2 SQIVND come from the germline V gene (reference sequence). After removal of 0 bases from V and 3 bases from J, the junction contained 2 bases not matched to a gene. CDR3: CASSIDRGVNQPQHF. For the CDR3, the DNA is TGTGCCAGTAGTATAGACAGGGGGGTCAATCAGCCCCAGCATTTT.

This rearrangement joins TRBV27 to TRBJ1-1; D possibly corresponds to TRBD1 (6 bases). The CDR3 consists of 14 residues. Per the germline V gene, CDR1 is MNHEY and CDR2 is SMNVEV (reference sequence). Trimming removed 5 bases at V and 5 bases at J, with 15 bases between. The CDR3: CASSPQGKGTEAFF. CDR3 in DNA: TGTGCCAGCAGTCCCCAGGGGAAGGGGACTGAAGCTTTCTTT.

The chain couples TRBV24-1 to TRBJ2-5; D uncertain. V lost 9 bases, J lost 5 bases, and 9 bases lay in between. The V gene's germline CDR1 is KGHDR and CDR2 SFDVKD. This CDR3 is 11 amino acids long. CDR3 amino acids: CATQHGETQYF. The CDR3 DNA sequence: TGTGCCACCCAGCACGGGGAGACCCAGTACTTC.

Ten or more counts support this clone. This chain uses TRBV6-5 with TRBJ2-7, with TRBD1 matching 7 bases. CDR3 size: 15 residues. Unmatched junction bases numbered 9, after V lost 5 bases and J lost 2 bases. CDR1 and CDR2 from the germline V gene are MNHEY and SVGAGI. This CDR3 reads CASSPDPGQTYEQYF. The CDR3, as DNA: TGTGCCAGCAGTCCCGATCCGGGACAGACCTACGAGCAGTACTTC.

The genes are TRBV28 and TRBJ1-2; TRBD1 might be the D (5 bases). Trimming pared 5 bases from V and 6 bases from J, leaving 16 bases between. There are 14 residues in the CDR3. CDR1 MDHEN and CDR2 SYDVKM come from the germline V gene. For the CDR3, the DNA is TGTGCCAGCAGTCTAACGGGACTAGTTCATGGCTACACCTTC. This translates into CASSLTGLVHGYTF.

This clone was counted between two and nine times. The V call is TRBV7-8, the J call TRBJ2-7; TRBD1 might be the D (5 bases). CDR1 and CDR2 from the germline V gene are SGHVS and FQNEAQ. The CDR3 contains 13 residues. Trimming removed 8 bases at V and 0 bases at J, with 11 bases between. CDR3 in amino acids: CASSRQGSYEQYF. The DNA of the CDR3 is TGTGCCAGCTCTCGTCAGGGCTCCTACGAGCAGTACTTC. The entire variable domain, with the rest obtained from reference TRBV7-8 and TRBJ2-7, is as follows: GAGVSQSPRYKVAKRGQDVALRCDPISGHVSLFWYQQALGQGPEFLTYFQNEAQLDKSGLPSDRFFAERPEGSVSTLKIQRTQQEDSAVYLCASSRQGSYEQYFGPGTRLTVT.

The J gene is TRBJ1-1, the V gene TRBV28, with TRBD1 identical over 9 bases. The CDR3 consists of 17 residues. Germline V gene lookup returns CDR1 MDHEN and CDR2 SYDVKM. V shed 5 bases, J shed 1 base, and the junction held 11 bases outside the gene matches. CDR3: CASSHTGGASSNTEAFF. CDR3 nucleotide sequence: TGTGCCAGCAGTCACACAGGGGGCGCTTCTTCGAACACTGAAGCTTTCTTT.

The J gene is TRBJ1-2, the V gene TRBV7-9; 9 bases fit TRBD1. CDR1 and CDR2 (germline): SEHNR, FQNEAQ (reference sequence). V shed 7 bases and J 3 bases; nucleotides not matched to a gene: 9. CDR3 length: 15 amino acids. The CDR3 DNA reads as TGTGCCAGCACCCTGGGACAGGGACTATACTATGGCTACACCTTC. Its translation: CASTLGQGLYYGYTF.

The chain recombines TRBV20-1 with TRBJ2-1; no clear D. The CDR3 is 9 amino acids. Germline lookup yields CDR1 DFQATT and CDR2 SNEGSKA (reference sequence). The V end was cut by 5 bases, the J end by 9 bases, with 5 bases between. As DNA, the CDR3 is TGCAGTGCTCGTATTGAGCAGTTCTTC. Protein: CSARIEQFF.

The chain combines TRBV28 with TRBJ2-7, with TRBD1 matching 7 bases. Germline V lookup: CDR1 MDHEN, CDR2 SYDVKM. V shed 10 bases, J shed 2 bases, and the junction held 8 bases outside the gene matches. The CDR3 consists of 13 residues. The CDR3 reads CAIRGTAPYEQYF. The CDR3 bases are TGTGCCATCAGGGGGACAGCTCCCTACGAGCAGTACTTC.

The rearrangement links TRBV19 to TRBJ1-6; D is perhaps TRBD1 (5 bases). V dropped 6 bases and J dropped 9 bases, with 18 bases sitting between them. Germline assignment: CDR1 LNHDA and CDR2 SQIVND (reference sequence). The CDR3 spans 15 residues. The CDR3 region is CASSRATDRGSPLHF. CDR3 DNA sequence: TGTGCCAGTAGCCGCGCAACAGACAGAGGTTCACCCCTCCACTTT.

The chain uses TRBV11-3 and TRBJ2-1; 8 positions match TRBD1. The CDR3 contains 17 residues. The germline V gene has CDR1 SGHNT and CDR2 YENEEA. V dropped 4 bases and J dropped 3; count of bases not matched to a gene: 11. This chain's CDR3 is CASSYQGAVGDYNEQFF. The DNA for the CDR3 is TGTGCCAGCAGCTACCAGGGGGCGGTGGGTGACTACAATGAGCAGTTCTTC.

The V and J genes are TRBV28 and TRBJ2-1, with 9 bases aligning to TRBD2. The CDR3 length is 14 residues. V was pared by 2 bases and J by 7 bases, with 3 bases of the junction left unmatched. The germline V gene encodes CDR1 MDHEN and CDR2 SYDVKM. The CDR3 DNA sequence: TGTGCCAGCAGTTTAGTAGCGGGAGCTAATGAGCAGTTCTTC. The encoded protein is CASSLVAGANEQFF.

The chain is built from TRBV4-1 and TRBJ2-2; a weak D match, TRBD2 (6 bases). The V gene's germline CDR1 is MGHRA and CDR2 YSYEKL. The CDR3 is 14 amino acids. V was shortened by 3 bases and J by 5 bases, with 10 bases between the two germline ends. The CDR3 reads CASSHRDSTGELFF. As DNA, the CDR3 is TGCGCCAGCAGCCACCGGGACTCAACCGGGGAGCTGTTTTTT.

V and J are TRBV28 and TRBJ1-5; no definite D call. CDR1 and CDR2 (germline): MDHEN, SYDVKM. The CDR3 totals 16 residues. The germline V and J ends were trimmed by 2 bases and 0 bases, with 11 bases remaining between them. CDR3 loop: CASSLRSGNSNQPQHF. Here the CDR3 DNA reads TGTGCCAGCAGTTTAAGGTCAGGCAATAGCAATCAGCCCCAGCATTTT.

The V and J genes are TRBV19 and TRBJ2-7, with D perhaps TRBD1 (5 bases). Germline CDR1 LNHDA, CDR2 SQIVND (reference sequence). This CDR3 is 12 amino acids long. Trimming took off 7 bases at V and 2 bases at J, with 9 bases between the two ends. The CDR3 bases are TGTGCCAGTAAGACAGCCCCCTACGAGCAGTACTTC. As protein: CASKTAPYEQYF. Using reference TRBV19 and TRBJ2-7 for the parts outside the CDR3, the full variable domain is DGGITQSPKYLFRKEGQNVTLSCEQNLNHDAMYWYRQDPGQGLRLIYYSQIVNDFQKGDIAEGYSVSREKKESFPLTVTSAQKNPTAFYLCASKTAPYEQYFGPGTRLTVT.

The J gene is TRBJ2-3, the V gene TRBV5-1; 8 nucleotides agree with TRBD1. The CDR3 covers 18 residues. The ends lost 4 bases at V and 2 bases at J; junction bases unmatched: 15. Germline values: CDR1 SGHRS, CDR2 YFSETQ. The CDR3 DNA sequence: TGCGCCAGCAGCCCGGGACAGGTTCTGGATTTCAACACAGATACGCAGTATTTT. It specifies CASSPGQVLDFNTDTQYF. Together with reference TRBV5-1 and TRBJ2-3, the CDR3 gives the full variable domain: KAGVTQTPRYLIKTRGQQVTLSCSPISGHRSVSWYQQTPGQGLQFLFEYFSETQRNKGNFPGRFSGRQFSNSRSEMNVSTLELGDSALYLCASSPGQVLDFNTDTQYFGPGTRLTVL.

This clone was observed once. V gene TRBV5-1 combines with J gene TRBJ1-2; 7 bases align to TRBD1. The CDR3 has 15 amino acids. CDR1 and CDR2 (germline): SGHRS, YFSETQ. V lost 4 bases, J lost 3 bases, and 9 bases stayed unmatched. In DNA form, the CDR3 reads TGCGCCAGCAGCACACAGGGGCTCGGGGACTATGGCTACACCTTC. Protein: CASSTQGLGDYGYTF.

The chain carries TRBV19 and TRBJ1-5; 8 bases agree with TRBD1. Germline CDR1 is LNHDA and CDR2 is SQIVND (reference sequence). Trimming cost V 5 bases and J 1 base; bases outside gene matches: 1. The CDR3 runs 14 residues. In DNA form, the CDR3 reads TGTGCCAGTAGTGGACAGGGAAGCAATCAGCCCCAGCATTTT. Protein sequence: CASSGQGSNQPQHF. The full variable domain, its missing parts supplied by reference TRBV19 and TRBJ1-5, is DGGITQSPKYLFRKEGQNVTLSCEQNLNHDAMYWYRQDPGQGLRLIYYSQIVNDFQKGDIAEGYSVSREKKESFPLTVTSAQKNPTAFYLCASSGQGSNQPQHFGDGTRLSIL.

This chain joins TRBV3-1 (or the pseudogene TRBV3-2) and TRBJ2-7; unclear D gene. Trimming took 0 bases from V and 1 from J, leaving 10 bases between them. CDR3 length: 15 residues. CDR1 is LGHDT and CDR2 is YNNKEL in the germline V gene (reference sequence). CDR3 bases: TGTGCCAGCAGCCAAGATCCCAGGCGTTCCTACGAGCAGTACTTC. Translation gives CASSQDPRRSYEQYF.

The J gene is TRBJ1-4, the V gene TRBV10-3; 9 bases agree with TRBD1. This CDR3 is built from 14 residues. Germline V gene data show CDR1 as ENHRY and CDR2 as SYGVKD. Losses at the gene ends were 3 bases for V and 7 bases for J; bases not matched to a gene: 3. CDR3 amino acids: CAISDGQGSEKLFF. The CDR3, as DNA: TGTGCCATCAGTGATGGACAGGGGTCTGAAAAACTGTTTTTT.

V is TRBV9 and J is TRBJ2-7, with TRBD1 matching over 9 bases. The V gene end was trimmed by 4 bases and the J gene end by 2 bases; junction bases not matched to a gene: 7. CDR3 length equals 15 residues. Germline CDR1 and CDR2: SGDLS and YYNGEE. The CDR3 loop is CASSPSGTGPYEQYF. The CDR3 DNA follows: TGTGCCAGCAGCCCATCCGGGACAGGGCCCTACGAGCAGTACTTC.

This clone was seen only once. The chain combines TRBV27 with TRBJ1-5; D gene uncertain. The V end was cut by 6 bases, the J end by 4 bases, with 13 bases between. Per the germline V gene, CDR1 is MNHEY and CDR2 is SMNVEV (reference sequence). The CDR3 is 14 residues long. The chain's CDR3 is CASSRQGGNQPQHF. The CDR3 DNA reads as TGTGCCAGCAGCCGGCAAGGCGGGAATCAGCCCCAGCATTTT.

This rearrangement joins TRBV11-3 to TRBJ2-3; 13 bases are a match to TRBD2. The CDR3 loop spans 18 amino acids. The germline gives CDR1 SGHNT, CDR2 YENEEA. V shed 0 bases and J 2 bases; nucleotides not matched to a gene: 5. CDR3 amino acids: CASSLDGTSGIVTDTQYF. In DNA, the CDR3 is TGTGCCAGCAGCTTAGATGGGACTAGCGGGATCGTCACAGATACGCAGTATTTT.

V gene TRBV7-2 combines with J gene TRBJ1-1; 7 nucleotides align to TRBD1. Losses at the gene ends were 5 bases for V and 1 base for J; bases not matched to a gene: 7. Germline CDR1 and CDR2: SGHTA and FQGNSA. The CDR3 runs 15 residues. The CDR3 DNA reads TGTGCCAGCAGCCTGACGGGACAGCAGAACACTGAAGCTTTCTTT. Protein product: CASSLTGQQNTEAFF.

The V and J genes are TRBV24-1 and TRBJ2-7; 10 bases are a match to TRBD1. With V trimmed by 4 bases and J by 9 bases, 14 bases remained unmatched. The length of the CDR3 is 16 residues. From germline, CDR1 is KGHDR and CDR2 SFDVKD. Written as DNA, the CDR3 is TGTGCCACCAGTGACACTCGACAGGGGGCTAGGGTGAGGCAGTACTTC. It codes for CATSDTRQGARVRQYF.

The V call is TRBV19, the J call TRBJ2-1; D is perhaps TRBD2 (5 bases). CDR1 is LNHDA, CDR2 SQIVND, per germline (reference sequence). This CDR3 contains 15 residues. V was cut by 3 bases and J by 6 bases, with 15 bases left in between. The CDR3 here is CASSIGLAPGNEQFF. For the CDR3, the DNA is TGTGCCAGTAGTATCGGGCTAGCCCCCGGCAATGAGCAGTTCTTC. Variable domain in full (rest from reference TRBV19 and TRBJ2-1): DGGITQSPKYLFRKEGQNVTLSCEQNLNHDAMYWYRQDPGQGLRLIYYSQIVNDFQKGDIAEGYSVSREKKESFPLTVTSAQKNPTAFYLCASSIGLAPGNEQFFGPGTRLTVL.

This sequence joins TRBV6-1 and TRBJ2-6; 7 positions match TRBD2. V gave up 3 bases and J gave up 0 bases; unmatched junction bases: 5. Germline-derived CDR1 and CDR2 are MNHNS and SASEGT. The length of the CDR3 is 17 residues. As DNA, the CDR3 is TGTGCCAGCAGTGAGGGGAGGGGTCCCTCTGGGGCCAACGTCCTGACTTTC. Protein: CASSEGRGPSGANVLTF.

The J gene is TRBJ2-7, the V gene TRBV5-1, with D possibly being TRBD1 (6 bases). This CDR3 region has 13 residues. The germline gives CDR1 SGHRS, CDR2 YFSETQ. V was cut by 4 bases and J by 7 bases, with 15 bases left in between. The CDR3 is CASSTPQGGEQYF. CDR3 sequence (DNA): TGCGCCAGCAGCACGCCACAGGGCGGAGAGCAGTACTTC.